This T cell receptor (beta chain) was captured by sequencing in a study of blood T cell repertoires in COVID-19. As for the study in general: Sites across the United States, Italy and Spain contributed samples from acute and convalescent COVID-19. T cells, B-cell-depleted T cells, or PBMCs supplied cDNA or gDNA.

The CDR3 is 14 residues long. V lost 1 base, J lost 5 bases, and 12 bases lay in between. Germline lookup yields CDR1 MNHNS and CDR2 SASEGT. Original methodology: Estimated nucleated cell counts came from reference gene primer amplification. Sequencing was performed with immunoSEQ multiplex PCR; in TCRdb, only in-frame clones are kept and a portion is missing. The DNA gave D and trimming, while V, J and clone size come from that table. In the table there are about 400,000 clones, approximately 86% of which are singletons. Sequencing was carried out using peripheral blood. This receptor was obtained from a human donor in a cohort sampled during active COVID-19. The chain combines TRBV6-1 with TRBJ2-7; a weak D match, TRBD2 (5 bases). This CDR3 is CASSEVRGSDEQYF. The CDR3 region has the DNA TGTGCCAGCAGTGAAGTCAGAGGGTCCGACGAGCAGTACTTC.